This is a list of T cell receptor beta chains from one sample in a study of human T cells and chemical hapten exposure. TCRdb fed the RACE reads into MiXCR, producing one record per CDR3 protein. The sample yields roughly 52,000 distinct CDR3 sequences, approximately 9.9% seen once. Sequencing used whole blood, obtained in connection with sensitization to the hapten diphenylcyclopropenone (DPC). The receptors were sampled from a woman aged 40 to 55 with alopecia areata. Some clones in this sample may be carry-over from other donors' samples. Each CDR3 is given without its conserved first and last residue. A D gene is named only where the DNA matches it firmly. Clone size is shown for a subset of rows, as once, few, many or a class of expanded clone.

CDR3 protein | V gene | clone size | D gene | J gene
ASRQGGSYNEQF | TRBV27 | few | NA | TRBJ2-1
ASSPVRSENTEAF | TRBV18 | few | NA | TRBJ1-1
SLRGAYNEQF | TRBV29-1 | many | NA | TRBJ2-1
ASSAAGGVTEAF | TRBV28 | NA | NA | TRBJ1-1
SVATGVTEAF | TRBV29-1 | many | TRBD1 | TRBJ1-1
ASSRRGDQPQH | TRBV6-2/TRBV6-3 | few | TRBD1 | TRBJ1-5
ASSLSQFSEKLF | TRBV7-8 | few | NA | TRBJ1-4
ASSTRAGPRGTEAF | TRBV21-1 | few | NA | TRBJ1-1
AIAGSGRIKSQY | TRBV6-2/TRBV6-3 | many | TRBD2 | TRBJ2-3
ASSLDSYYGYT | TRBV11-2 | few | NA | TRBJ1-2
ASSGSSRGNSPLH | TRBV12-3/TRBV12-4 | NA | NA | TRBJ1-6
SAKRFGTGELF | TRBV20-1 | few | NA | TRBJ2-2
ASRSDRGLLLSY | TRBV28 | few | TRBD1 | TRBJ2-7
ASAPGGLNQPQH | TRBV12-5 | NA | NA | TRBJ1-5
ASSLGASGELF | TRBV28 | NA | NA | TRBJ2-2
ASSPGQGNSPLH | TRBV7-8 | NA | TRBD1 | TRBJ1-6
ASSPASSYNEQF | TRBV18 | many | NA | TRBJ2-1
ASSIPGLSVMGTQY | TRBV19 | NA | NA | TRBJ2-5
ASSESTGSGYT | TRBV10-2 | many | TRBD1 | TRBJ1-2